These T cell receptor beta chains were read from a single sample in a study of CD8 T cells in Susac syndrome. One entry per CDR3 protein, called by TCRdb with MiXCR from the immunoSEQ multiplex PCR reads. The sample shows 250,000 to 300,000 distinct CDR3 sequences, almost 85% of them seen only once. Sequencing used CD8+ T cells from PBMCs. The receptor source for this set is a human donor with multiple sclerosis. Each CDR3 is given without its conserved first and last residue.

cdr3_aa	j_call	v_call
ASSLYRLADEQY	TRBJ2-7	TRBV5-1
ASSYSLASSTGELF	TRBJ2-2	TRBV7-3
SASILAGAVNEQF	TRBJ2-1	TRBV20-1
ASSLGGITEAF	TRBJ1-1	TRBV28
ASGSGTKPYTEAF	TRBJ1-1	TRBV9
ASSLGGTSGPEQF	TRBJ2-1	TRBV11-2
ASSLTGGPKNYGYT	TRBJ1-2	TRBV7-9
ASGSGRASGNEQF	TRBJ2-1	TRBV7-9
SATDLPPGETVYEQY	TRBJ2-7	TRBV20-1
ASSLKGPRTDTQY	TRBJ2-3	TRBV27
ASSPQYRDEQY	TRBJ2-7	TRBV19
ASSKGDYTYNEQF	TRBJ2-1	TRBV9
SATEDTEAF	TRBJ1-1	TRBV20-1
ASSYGTSDNEQF	TRBJ2-1	TRBV6-6
AWSALGTYEQY	TRBJ2-7	TRBV30
ASSNTRGRRAF	TRBJ1-1	TRBV5-6
ASRQGSYNEQF	TRBJ2-1	TRBV7-9
ASSPEVSSYNEQF	TRBJ2-1	TRBV12-3/TRBV12-4
ASSYWGEQY	TRBJ2-7	TRBV6-2/TRBV6-3
ASTRDIAGDTDTQY	TRBJ2-3	TRBV19
ASSEGGARQPQH	TRBJ1-5	TRBV2
ASSYHRDRVGEQY	TRBJ2-7	TRBV7-9
ASSPGPGPSYEQY	TRBJ2-7	TRBV5-5
ASRRTVMNTEAF	TRBJ1-1	TRBV5-6